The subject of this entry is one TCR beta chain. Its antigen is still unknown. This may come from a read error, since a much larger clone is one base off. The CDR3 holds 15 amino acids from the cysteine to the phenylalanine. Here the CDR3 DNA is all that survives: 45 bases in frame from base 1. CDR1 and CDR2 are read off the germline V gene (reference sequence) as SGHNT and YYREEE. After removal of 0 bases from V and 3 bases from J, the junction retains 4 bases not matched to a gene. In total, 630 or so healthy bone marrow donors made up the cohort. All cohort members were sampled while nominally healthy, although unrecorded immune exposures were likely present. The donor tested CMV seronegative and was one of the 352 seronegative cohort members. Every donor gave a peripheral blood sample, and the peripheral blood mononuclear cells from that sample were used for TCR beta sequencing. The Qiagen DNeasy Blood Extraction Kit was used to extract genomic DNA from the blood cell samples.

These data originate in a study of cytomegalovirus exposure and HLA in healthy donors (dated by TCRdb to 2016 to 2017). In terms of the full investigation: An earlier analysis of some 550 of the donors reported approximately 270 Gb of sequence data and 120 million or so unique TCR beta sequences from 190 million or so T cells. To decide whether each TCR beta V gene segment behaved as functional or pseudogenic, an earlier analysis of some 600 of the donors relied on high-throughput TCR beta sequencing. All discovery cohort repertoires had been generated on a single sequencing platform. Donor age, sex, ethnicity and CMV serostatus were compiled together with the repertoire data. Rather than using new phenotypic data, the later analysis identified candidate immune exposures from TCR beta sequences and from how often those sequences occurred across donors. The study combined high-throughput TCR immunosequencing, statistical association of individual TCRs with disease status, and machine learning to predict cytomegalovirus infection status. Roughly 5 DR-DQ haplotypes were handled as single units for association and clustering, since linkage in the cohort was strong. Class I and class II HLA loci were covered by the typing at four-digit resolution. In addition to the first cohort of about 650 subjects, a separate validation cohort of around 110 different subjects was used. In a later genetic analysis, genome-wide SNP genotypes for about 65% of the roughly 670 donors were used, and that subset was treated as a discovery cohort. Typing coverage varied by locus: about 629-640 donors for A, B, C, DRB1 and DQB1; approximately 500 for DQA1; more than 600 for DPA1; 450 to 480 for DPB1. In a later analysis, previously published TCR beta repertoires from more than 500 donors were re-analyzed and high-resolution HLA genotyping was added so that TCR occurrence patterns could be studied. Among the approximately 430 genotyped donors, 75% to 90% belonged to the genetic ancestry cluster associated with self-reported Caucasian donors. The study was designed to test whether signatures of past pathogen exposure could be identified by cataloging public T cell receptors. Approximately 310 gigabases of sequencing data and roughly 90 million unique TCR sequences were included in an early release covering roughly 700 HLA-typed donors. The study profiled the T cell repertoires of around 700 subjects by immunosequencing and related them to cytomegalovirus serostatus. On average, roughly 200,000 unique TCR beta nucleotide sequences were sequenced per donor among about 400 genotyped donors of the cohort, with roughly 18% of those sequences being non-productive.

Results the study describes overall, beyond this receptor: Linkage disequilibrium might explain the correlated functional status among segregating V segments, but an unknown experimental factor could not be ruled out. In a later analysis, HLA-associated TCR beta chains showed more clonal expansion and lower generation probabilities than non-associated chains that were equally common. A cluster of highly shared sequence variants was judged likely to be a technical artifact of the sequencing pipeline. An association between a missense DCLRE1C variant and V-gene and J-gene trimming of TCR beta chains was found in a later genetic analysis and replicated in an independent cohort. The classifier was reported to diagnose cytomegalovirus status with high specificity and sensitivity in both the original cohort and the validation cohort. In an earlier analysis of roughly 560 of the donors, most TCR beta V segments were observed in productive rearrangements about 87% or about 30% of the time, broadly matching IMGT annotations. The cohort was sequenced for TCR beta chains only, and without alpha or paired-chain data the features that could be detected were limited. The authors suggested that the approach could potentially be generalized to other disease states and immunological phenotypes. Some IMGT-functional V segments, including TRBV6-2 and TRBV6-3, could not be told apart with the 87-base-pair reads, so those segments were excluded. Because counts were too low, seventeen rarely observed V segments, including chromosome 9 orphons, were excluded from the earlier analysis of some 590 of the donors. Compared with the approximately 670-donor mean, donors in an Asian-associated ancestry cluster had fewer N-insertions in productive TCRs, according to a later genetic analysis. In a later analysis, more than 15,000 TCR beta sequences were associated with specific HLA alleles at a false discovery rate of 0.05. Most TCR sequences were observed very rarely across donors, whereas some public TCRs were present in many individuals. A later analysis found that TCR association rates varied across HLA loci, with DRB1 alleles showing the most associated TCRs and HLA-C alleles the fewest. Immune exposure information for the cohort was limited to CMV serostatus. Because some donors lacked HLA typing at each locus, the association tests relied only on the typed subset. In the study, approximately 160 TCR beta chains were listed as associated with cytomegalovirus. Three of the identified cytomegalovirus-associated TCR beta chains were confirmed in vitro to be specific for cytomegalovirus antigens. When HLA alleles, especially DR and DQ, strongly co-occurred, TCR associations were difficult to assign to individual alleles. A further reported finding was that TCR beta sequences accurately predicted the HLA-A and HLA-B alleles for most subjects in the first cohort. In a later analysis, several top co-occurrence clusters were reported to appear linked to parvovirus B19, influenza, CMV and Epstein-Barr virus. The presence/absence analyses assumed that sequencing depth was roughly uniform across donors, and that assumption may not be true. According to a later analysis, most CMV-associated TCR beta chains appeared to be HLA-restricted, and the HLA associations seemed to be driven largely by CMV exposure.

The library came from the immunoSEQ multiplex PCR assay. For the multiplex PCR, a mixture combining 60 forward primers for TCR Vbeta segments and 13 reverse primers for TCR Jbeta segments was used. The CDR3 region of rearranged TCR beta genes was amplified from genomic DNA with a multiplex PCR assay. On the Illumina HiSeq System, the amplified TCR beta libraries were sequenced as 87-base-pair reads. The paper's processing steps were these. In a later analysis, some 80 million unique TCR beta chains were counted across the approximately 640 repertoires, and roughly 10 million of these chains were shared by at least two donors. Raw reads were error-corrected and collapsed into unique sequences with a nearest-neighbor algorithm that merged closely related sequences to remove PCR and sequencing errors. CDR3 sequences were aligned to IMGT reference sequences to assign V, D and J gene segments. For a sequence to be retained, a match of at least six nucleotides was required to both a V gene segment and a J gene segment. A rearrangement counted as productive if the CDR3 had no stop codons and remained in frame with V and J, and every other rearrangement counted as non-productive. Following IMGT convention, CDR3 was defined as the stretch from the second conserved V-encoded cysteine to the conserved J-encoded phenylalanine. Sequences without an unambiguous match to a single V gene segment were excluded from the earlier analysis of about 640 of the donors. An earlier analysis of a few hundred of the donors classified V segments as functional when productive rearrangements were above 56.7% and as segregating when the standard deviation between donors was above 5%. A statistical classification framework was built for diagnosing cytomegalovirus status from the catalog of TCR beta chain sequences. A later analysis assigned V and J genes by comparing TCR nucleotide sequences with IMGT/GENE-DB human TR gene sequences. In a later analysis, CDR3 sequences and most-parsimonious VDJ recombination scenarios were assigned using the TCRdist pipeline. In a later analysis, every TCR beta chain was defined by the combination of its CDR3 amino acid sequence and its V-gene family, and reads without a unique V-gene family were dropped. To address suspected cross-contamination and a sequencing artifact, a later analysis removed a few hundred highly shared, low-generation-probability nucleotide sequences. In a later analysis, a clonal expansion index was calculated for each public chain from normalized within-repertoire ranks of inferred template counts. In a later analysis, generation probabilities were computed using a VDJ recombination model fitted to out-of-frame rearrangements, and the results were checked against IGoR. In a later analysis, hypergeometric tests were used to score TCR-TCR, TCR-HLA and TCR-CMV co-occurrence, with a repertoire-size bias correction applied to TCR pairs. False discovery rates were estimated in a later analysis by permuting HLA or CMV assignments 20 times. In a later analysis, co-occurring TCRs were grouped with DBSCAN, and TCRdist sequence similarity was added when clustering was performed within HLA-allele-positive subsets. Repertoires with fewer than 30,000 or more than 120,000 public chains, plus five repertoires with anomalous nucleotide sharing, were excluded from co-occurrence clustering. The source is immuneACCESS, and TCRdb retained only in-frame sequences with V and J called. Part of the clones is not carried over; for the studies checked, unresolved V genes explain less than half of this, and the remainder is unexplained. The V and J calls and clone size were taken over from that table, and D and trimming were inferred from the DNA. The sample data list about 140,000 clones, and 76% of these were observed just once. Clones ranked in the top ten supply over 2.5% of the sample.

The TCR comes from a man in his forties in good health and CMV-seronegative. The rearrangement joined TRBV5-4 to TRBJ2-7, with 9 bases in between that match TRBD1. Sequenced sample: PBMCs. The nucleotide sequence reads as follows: TGTGCCAGCAGCTTGGCCGGGACAGGGAACTACGAGCAGTACTTC. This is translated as CASSLAGTGNYEQYF.